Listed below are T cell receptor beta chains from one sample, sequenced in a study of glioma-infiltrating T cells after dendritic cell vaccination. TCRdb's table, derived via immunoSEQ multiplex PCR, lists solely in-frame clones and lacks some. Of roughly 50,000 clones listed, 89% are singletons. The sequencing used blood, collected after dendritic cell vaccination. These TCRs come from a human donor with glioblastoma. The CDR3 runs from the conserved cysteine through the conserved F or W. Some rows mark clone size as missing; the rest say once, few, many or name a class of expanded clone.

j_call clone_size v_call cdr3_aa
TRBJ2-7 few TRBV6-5 CASSYSTGYYEQYF
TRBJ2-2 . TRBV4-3 CASSQVLAGSVGELFF
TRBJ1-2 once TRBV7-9 CASSLGSNGYTF
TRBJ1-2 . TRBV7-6 CASSLLGGRDYGYTF
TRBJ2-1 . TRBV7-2 CASSLEAGVYNEQFF
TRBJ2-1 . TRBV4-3 CASSQDSGGASYNEQFF
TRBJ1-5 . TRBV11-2 CASSLDQGRQPQHF
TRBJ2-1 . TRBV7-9 CASSLAAGQGRYNEQFF
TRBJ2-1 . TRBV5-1 CASSWVGDTRINNEQFF
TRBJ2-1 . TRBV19 CASSIGTSDEQFF
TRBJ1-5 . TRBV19 CASRGAIYDGEGNQPQHF
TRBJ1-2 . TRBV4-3 CASSHSTGEEGYTF
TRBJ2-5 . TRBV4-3 CASSQTLWDTGERETQYF
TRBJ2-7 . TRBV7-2 CASSLARFRTSYEQYF
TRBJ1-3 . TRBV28 CASSPGTPNLRSGNTIYF
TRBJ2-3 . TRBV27 CASSFSTSGRPVSEQYF
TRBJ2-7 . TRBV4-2 CASSQDRLAGTFEQYF
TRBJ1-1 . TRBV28 CASGAIRKEAFF
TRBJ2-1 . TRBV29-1 CSERVGSYNEQFF
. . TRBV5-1 CASSLARGGIYEQYF
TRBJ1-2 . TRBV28 CASSLLRRDYGYTF
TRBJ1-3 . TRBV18 CASSKRQNTGNTIYF
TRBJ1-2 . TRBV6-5 CASSYGTGTSYGYTF
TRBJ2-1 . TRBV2 CASRMTSGRLSSYNEQFF
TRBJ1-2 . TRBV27 CARRGQANYGYTF
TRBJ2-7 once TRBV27 CASSLSLGEQYF
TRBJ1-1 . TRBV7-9 CASSPVGGRTEAFF
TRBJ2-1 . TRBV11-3 CASSASSYNEQFF
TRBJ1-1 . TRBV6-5 CAARPRGLNTEAFF
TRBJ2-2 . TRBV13 CASSSTGDSAGELFF
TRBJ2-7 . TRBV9 CASSVDGTVSYEQYF
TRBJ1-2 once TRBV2 CASRPTEANYGYTF
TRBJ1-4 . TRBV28 CASNPLGSMVEKLFF
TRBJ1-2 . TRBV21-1 CASIKGVQGGGYGYTF
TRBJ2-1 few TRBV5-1 CASSLALGPGQNEQFF
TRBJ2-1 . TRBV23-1 CASSHYRDRGPNEQFF
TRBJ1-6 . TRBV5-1 CASSLGGDNSPLHF
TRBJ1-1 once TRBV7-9 CASSLFTGAEAFF
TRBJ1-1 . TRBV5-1 CASSHRGGMVTEAFF
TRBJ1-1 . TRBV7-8 CASSSYRGRTEAFF
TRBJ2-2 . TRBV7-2 CASSWGNLNTGELFF
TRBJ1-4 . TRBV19 CASRSTEKNEKLFF
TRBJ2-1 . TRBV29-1 CSVNPLPNEQFF
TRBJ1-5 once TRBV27 CASSLSGLQPQHF
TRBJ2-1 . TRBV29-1 CSVDGTSGREDEQFF
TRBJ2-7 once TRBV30 CALARRQAYYEQYF
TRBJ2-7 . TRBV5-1 CASSSDGSSYEQYF
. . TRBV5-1 CASSTGQPTSYEQYF
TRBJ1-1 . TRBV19 CASRRGNTEAFF